This TCR beta chain was retrieved from a study of T cell changes during pregnancy in multiple sclerosis. V lost 6 bases and J lost 0, with 21 bases in between. The CDR3 sequence is 18 residues long. Germline V gene sequence: CDR1 MDHEN, CDR2 SYDVKM. The data were produced by immunoSEQ multiplex PCR, yet TCRdb's version contains in-frame clones alone and is incomplete. The sample consists of approximately 83,000 clones, 90% to 95% of them appearing once. This clonotype originated in a female donor with multiple sclerosis, enrolled in a pregnancy study. The input for sequencing was peripheral blood, taken in the third trimester of pregnancy. The rearrangement uses TRBV28 and TRBJ1-5; tentatively, D is TRBD1 (6 bases). CDR3 sequence reads: CASSTGVDRSYSNQPQHF. CDR3 sequence (DNA): TGTGCCAGCAGCACCGGGGTTGACAGGTCTTATAGCAATCAGCCCCAGCATTTT.